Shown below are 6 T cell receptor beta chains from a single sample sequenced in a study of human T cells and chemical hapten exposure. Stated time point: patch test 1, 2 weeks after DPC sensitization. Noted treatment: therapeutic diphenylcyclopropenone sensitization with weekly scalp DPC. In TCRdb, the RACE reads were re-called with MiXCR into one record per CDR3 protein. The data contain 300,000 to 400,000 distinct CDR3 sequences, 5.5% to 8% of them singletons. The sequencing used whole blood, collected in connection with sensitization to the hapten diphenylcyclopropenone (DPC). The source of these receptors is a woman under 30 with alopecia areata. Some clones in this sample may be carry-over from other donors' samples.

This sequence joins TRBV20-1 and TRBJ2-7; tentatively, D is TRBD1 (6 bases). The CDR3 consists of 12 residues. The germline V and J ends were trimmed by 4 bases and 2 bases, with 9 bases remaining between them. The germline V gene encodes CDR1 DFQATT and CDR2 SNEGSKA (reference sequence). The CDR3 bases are TGCAGTGCTACAGACAGGACCTACGAGCAGTACTTC. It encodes CSATDRTYEQYF.

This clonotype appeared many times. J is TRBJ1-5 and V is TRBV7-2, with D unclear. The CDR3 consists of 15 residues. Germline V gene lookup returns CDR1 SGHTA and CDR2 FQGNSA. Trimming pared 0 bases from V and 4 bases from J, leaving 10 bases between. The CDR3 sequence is CASSLAPFTNQPQHF. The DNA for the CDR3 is TGTGCCAGCAGCTTAGCGCCATTTACGAATCAGCCCCAGCATTTT.

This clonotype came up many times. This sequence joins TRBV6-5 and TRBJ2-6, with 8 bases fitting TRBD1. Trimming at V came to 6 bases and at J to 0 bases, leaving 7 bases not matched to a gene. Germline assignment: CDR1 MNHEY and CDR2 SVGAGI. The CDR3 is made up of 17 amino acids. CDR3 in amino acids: CASRMTGAFSGANVLTF. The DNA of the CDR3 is TGTGCCAGCAGAATGACAGGGGCGTTCTCTGGGGCCAACGTCCTGACTTTC.

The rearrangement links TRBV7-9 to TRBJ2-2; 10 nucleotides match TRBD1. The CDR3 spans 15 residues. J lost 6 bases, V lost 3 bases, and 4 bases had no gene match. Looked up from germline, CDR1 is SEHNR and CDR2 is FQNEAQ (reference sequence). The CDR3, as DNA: TGTGCCAGCAGCTTCAGCGGGACAGGGGCCGGGGAGCTGTTTTTT. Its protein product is CASSFSGTGAGELFF.

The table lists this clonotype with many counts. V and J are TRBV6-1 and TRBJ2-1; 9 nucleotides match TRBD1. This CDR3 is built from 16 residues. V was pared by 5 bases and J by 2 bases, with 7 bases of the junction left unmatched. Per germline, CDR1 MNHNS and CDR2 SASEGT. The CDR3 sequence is CASSKTGTGPYNEQFF. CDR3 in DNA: TGTGCCAGCAGTAAAACCGGGACAGGGCCCTACAATGAGCAGTTCTTC.

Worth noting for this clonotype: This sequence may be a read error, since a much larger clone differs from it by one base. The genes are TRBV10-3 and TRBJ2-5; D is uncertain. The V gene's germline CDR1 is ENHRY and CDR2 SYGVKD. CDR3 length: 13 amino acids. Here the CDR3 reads CAISETVQETQCF. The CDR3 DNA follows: TGTGCCATCAGTGAAACGGTCCAAGAGACCCAGTGCTTC.